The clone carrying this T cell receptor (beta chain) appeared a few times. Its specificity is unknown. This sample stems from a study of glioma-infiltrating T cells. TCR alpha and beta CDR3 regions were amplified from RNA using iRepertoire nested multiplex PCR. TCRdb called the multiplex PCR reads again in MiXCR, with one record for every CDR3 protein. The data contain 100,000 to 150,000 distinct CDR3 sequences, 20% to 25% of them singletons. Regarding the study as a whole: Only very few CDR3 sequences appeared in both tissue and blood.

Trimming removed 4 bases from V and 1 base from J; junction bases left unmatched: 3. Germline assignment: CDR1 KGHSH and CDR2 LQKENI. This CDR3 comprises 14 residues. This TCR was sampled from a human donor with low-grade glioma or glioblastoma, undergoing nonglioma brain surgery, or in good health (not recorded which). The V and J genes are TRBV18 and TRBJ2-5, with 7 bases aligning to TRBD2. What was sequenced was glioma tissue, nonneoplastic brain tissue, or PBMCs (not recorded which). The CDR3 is CASSQRGVQETQYF. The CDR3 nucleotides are TGTGCCAGCTCACAACGGGGGGTCCAAGAGACCCAGTACTTC. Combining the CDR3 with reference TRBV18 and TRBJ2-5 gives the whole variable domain NAGVMQNPRHLVRRRGQEARLRCSPMKGHSHVYWYRQLPEEGLKFMVYLQKENIIDESGMPKERFSAEFPKEGPSILRIQQVVRGDSAAYFCASSQRGVQETQYFGPGTRLLVL.